These 19 T cell receptor beta chains came from one sample sequenced in a study of blood T cell repertoires in COVID-19. Sequenced by immunoSEQ multiplex PCR; TCRdb stores in-frame clones only, minus some. This repertoire shows roughly 160,000 clones, 85% to 90% found once; its top ten account for approximately 0.5%. The specimen was peripheral blood. The source of these receptors is a man between 60 and 70 years old with COVID-19, enrolled during active disease.

This clone was seen a few times. Other DNA sequences from this sample encode an identical CDR3 as well. In DNA, the CDR3 is TGTGCCAGCAGCCCGGGACAGTCTAACTATGGCTACACCTTC. Protein: CASSPGQSNYGYTF. The V call is TRBV3-1 (or the pseudogene TRBV3-2), the J call TRBJ1-2; 7 nucleotides align to TRBD1. This CDR3 comprises 14 residues. The V gene's germline CDR1 is LGHDT and CDR2 YNNKEL (reference sequence). The V and J ends lost 4 bases and 0 bases, in that order; junction bases with no gene match: 2.

This clone was picked up a small number of times. The V and J genes are TRBV12-5 and TRBJ2-5; the D gene is possibly TRBD2 (5 bases). From germline, CDR1 is LGHNT and CDR2 FRNRAP. Trimming removed 5 bases at V and 10 bases at J, with 17 bases between. The CDR3 totals 13 residues. The CDR3 DNA follows: TGTGCTAGTGGTCCCCCAAACTCCGGGAACCAGTACTTC. Translation gives CASGPPNSGNQYF.

This chain connects TRBV28 to TRBJ1-2, with 9 positions matching TRBD1. This CDR3 has 14 residues. Germline CDR1 reads MDHEN; CDR2 reads SYDVKM. Losses at the gene ends were 6 bases for V and 5 bases for J; bases not matched to a gene: 7. The CDR3 sequence: CASSTTGGAYGYTF. CDR3 DNA sequence: TGTGCCAGCAGCACAACAGGGGGCGCTTATGGCTACACCTTC.

This clone appeared once. The V call is TRBV7-8, the J call TRBJ1-2, with D tentatively TRBD1 (6 bases). The V gene lost 0 bases and the J gene lost 10 bases, with 15 bases spanning the gap. The CDR3 totals 14 residues. Germline V gives CDR1 SGHVS, CDR2 FQNEAQ. DNA for the CDR3: TGTGCCAGCAGCTTAGCCCACACAGGGAGGGACTACACCTTC. It specifies CASSLAHTGRDYTF.

The chain couples TRBV4-3 to TRBJ2-2; 8 nucleotides agree with TRBD1. CDR3 length equals 15 residues. The junction had 2 bases not matched to a gene; V was cut back by 4 bases and J by 1 base. Germline V gene sequence: CDR1 LGHNA, CDR2 YSLEER. The CDR3 DNA follows: TGCGCCAGCAGCCGGGGGACAGGGAACACCGGGGAGCTGTTTTTT. Protein: CASSRGTGNTGELFF.

The rearrangement uses TRBV10-1 and TRBJ2-3, with 12 bases identical to TRBD1. J was trimmed by 4 bases and V by 6 bases; bases with no gene match: 5. Looked up from germline, CDR1 is WNHNN and CDR2 is SYGVQD (reference sequence). The CDR3 loop spans 15 amino acids. The CDR3: CASRDRDRGPDTQYF. The CDR3 bases are TGCGCCAGCAGAGATCGGGACAGGGGGCCAGATACGCAGTATTTT.

This clone was counted a single time. V usage is TRBV7-2 and J usage is TRBJ1-3; tentative D call: TRBD1 (5 bases). The CDR3 is 15 residues long. V lost 6 bases to trimming and J lost 0 bases, with 12 bases between them. Germline assignment: CDR1 SGHTA and CDR2 FQGNSA. Here the CDR3 DNA reads TGTGCCAGCAGAATACAGGCCAGCTCTGGAAACACCATATATTTT. Its protein is CASRIQASSGNTIYF.

The chain couples TRBV30 to TRBJ1-1, with TRBD1 identical over 9 bases. This CDR3 spans 14 amino acids. Germline values: CDR1 GTSNPN, CDR2 SVGIG (reference sequence). V shed 7 bases, J shed 0 bases, and the junction held 6 bases outside the gene matches. CDR3 sequence reads: CAFYRGRVNTEAFF. CDR3 nucleotides: TGTGCCTTTTACAGGGGGCGCGTGAACACTGAAGCTTTCTTT.

This clone was seen a handful of times. The gene calls are TRBV5-6 and TRBJ1-6; 7 bases map to TRBD1. Germline V gene lookup returns CDR1 SGHDT and CDR2 YYEEEE. The length of the CDR3 is 15 residues. The junction had 7 bases not matched to a gene; V was cut back by 3 bases and J by 7 bases. CDR3: CASSSGDRGNSPLHF. CDR3 nucleotides: TGTGCCAGCAGCTCCGGGGACAGAGGGAATTCACCCCTCCACTTT.

This chain links TRBV2 with TRBJ2-7; TRBD2 matches at 14 bases. CDR1 is SNHLY and CDR2 is FYNNEI in the germline V gene. CDR3 length equals 18 residues. Losses at the gene ends were 2 bases for V and 0 bases for J; bases not matched to a gene: 6. The CDR3 region is CASSEKTSGRALSYEQYF. The CDR3 coding sequence is TGTGCCAGCAGTGAAAAGACTAGCGGGAGGGCCCTCTCCTACGAGCAGTACTTC.

This chain joins TRBV9 and TRBJ2-7, with 7 positions matching TRBD2. Trimming took 3 bases from V and 2 from J; bases not matched to a gene: 5. The CDR3 length is 14 residues. The germline V gene encodes CDR1 SGDLS and CDR2 YYNGEE. The CDR3 DNA reads as TGTGCCAGCAGCGCTGCTAGCGGCCCCTACGAGCAGTACTTC. This translates into CASSAASGPYEQYF.

The chain recombines TRBV27 with TRBJ1-4; a possible D gene is TRBD1 (5 bases). The CDR3 has 16 amino acids. Germline V gives CDR1 MNHEY, CDR2 SMNVEV (reference sequence). V was clipped by 4 bases and J by 0 bases, with 12 bases between them. The CDR3 DNA reads TGTGCCAGCAGTTCCAGACAGCTTGCAACTAATGAAAAACTGTTTTTT. The encoded protein is CASSSRQLATNEKLFF.

This sequence joins TRBV11-1 and TRBJ1-6; tentative D call: TRBD1 (5 bases). Between the trimmed V and J ends, which lost 5 bases and 6 bases, there was a span of 11 bases. There are 14 residues in the CDR3. The germline V gene encodes CDR1 SGHAT and CDR2 FQDESV (reference sequence). This CDR3 is CASSAGIANSPLHF. Here the CDR3 DNA reads TGTGCCAGCAGCGCAGGGATAGCTAATTCACCCCTCCACTTT.

This chain connects TRBV7-9 to TRBJ1-5; TRBD1 matches at 7 bases. The CDR3 extends over 15 amino acids. Germline V lookup: CDR1 SEHNR, CDR2 FQNEAQ (reference sequence). V shed 3 bases and J 3 bases; nucleotides not matched to a gene: 5. In DNA, the CDR3 is TGTGCCAGCAGCTTTACTACAGGGGACAATCAGCCCCAGCATTTT. Protein product: CASSFTTGDNQPQHF.

The chain uses TRBV28 and TRBJ2-7; 10 positions agree with TRBD2. From germline, CDR1 is MDHEN and CDR2 SYDVKM. V dropped 2 bases and J dropped 1; count of bases not matched to a gene: 2. There are 15 residues in the CDR3. The chain's CDR3 is CASSLRTSGSYEQYF. The CDR3 DNA reads as TGTGCCAGCAGTTTACGGACTAGCGGTTCCTACGAGCAGTACTTC.

The rearrangement joins TRBV24-1 to TRBJ1-5, with 7 bases identical to TRBD1. Germline CDR1 is KGHDR and CDR2 is SFDVKD. The V gene end was trimmed by 5 bases and the J gene end by 3 bases; junction bases not matched to a gene: 6. This CDR3 is built from 15 residues. This CDR3 is CATSVGGQYNQPQHF. In nucleotides, the CDR3 is TGTGCCACCAGTGTCGGGGGACAGTACAATCAGCCCCAGCATTTT.

This sequence joins TRBV5-4 and TRBJ2-2, with TRBD2 matching 8 bases. The CDR3 spans 16 residues. Germline CDR1 SGHNT, CDR2 YYREEE (reference sequence). V was pared by 4 bases and J by 0 bases, with 5 bases of the junction left unmatched. CDR3 residues: CASSGTRRTNTGELFF. The CDR3 nucleotides are TGTGCCAGCAGCGGGACTAGGCGGACGAACACCGGGGAGCTGTTTTTT.

CDR3 in DNA: TGTGCCAGCAAATACAGAGGGACAGGCCTCTTGGAGCAGTACTTC. Its protein is CASKYRGTGLLEQYF. The gene calls are TRBV6-5 and TRBJ2-7; TRBD1 matches 8 bases. V was pared by 7 bases and J by 7 bases, with 15 bases of the junction left unmatched. The CDR3 is made up of 15 amino acids. Germline CDR1 reads MNHEY; CDR2 reads SVGAGI.

The chain couples TRBV5-1 to TRBJ2-2, with a possible D match to TRBD2 (5 bases). There are 15 residues in the CDR3. V was cut by 1 base and J by 3 bases, with 10 bases left in between. Germline CDR1 and CDR2: SGHRS and YFSETQ. The CDR3 region has the DNA TGCGCCAGCAGCTTGCGGCTAGCAGACACCGGGGAGCTGTTTTTT. Its translation is CASSLRLADTGELFF.